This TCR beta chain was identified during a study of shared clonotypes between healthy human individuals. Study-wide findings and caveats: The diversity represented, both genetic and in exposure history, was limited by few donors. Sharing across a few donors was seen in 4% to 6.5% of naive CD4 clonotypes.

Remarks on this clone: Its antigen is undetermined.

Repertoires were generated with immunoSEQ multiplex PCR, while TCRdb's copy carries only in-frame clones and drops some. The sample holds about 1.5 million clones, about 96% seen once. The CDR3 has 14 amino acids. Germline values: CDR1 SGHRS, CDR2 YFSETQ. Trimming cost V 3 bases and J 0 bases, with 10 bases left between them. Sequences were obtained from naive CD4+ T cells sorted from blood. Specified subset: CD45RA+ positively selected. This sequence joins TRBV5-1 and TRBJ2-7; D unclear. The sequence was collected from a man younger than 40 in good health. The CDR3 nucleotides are TGCGCCAGCAGCTCCCGTCTGAGCTCCTACGAGCAGTACTTC. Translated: CASSSRLSSYEQYF.